This T cell receptor (beta chain) came from a study of blood T cell repertoires in COVID-19. About the research overall: Material from acute and convalescent COVID-19 was sourced from the United States, Italy and Spain. PBMCs, B-cell-depleted T cells, or T cells were the source of the cDNA or gDNA that made up the material.

CDR1 MNHEY and CDR2 SVGAGI come from the germline V gene. V dropped 5 bases and J dropped 6; count of bases not matched to a gene: 7. CDR3 length: 14 residues. Original handling: Nucleated cell number was recorded as an estimate derived from reference gene primer amplification. Here immunoSEQ multiplex PCR was the method, and the copy in TCRdb shows in-frame clones only, minus some. That table is the source of V, J and clone size, and D and trimming were worked out from the DNA. The profile shows just under 90,000 clones, around nine tenths of them singletons. The receptor was isolated from a woman older than 75 with acute or convalescent COVID-19. The rearrangement uses TRBV6-5 and TRBJ2-1; 7 bases fit TRBD2. The sample taken for sequencing was peripheral blood. For the CDR3, the DNA is TGTGCCAGCAGTAAAAGACTAGCCCTCAATGAGCAGTTCTTC. Amino acid sequence: CASSKRLALNEQFF.